One and the same sample provided the 5 T cell receptor beta chains below, sequenced in a study of graft-versus-host responses after intestinal transplantation. Their antigens are not known. Libraries were prepared by immunoSEQ multiplex PCR; TCRdb keeps only in-frame clonotypes and omits some of them. The sample shows approximately 85,000 clones, approximately 90% of them seen only once. Sequencing used unstimulated CD8+ T cells sorted from spleen or lymph node cells, obtained before transplant. The receptors derive from a human donor who was the organ donor for an intestinal transplant.

The rearrangement joins TRBV6-5 to TRBJ1-2; D is unresolved. Per the germline V gene, CDR1 is MNHEY and CDR2 is SVGAGI. The V and J ends lost 0 bases and 7 bases respectively, with 9 bases between them. This CDR3 contains 13 residues. The CDR3 sequence: CASSYSGVAGYTF. The CDR3 nucleotides read TGTGCCAGCAGTTACTCGGGCGTTGCTGGCTACACCTTC.

This chain uses TRBV27 with TRBJ2-7; D possibly corresponds to TRBD2 (6 bases). Trimming left V 6 bases short and J 3 bases short, with 12 bases between. CDR3 length equals 13 residues. Per the germline V gene, CDR1 is MNHEY and CDR2 is SMNVEV (reference sequence). The DNA of the CDR3 is TGTGCCAGCAGGTTAGGCGGGGACTACGAGCAGTACTTC. Translating gives CASRLGGDYEQYF.

In DNA form, the CDR3 reads TGTGCCAGCAGCTTAGGCAACTCCTACAATGAGCAGTTCTTC. It codes for CASSLGNSYNEQFF. The rearrangement joins TRBV11-2 to TRBJ2-1; D call uncertain. CDR3 length equals 14 residues. Trimming pared 1 base from V and 0 bases from J, leaving 4 bases between. The germline gives CDR1 SGHAT, CDR2 FQNNGV.

The chain is built from TRBV30 and TRBJ1-1; 11 bases match TRBD1. This CDR3 contains 14 residues. The germline gives CDR1 GTSNPN, CDR2 SVGIG (reference sequence). The ends lost 2 bases at V and 3 bases at J; junction bases unmatched: 2. The CDR3 here is CAWSRTGGHTEAFF. In nucleotides, the CDR3 is TGTGCCTGGAGTCGGACAGGGGGCCACACTGAAGCTTTCTTT.

The rearrangement links TRBV5-8 to TRBJ1-1; D is uncertain. The CDR3 has 14 residues. Between the trimmed V and J ends, which lost 0 bases and 1 base, there was a span of 7 bases. CDR1 is SGHTS and CDR2 is YDEGEE in the germline V gene. The CDR3 sequence is CASSLGWGNTEAFF. The CDR3 region has the DNA TGTGCCAGCAGCTTGGGGTGGGGGAACACTGAAGCTTTCTTT. The full variable domain, with the rest looked up from reference TRBV5-8 and TRBJ1-1, is EAGVTQSPTHLIKTRGQQATLRCSPISGHTSVYWYQQALGLGLQFLLWYDEGEERNRGNFPPRFSGRQFPNYSSELNVNALELEDSALYLCASSLGWGNTEAFFGQGTRLTVV.